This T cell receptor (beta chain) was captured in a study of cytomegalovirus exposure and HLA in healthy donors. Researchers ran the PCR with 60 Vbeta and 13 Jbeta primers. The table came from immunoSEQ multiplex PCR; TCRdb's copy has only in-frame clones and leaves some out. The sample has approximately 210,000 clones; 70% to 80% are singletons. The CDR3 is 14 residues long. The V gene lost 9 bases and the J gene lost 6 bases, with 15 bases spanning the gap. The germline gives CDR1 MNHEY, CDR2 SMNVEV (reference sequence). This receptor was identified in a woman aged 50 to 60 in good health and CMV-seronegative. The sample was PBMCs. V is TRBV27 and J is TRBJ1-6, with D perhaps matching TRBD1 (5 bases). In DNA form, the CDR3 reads TGTGCCAGTTCTTCTTGGGGCGTTAATTCACCCCTCCACTTT. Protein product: CASSSWGVNSPLHF.